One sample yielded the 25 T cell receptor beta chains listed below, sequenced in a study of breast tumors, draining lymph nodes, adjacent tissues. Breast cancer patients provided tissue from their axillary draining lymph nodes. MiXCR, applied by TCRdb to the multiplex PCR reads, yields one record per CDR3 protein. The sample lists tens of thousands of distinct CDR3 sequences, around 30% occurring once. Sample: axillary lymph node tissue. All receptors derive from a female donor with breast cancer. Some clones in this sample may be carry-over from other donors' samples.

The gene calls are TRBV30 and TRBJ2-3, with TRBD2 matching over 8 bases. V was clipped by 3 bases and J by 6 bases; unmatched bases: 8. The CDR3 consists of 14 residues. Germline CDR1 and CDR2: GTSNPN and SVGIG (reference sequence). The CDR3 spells CAWRSSGPPDTQYF. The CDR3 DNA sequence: TGTGCCTGGAGGTCTAGCGGGCCGCCGGATACGCAGTATTTT.

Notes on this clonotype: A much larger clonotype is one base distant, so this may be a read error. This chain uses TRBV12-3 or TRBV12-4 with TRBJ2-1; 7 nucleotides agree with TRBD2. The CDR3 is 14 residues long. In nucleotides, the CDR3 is TGTGCCAGCAGGAAGGGACTACATTACAATGAGCAGCTCTTC. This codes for CASRKGLHYNEQLF.

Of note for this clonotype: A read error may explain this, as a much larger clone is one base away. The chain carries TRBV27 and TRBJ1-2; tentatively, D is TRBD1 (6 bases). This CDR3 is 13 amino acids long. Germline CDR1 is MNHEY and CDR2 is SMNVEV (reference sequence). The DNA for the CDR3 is TGTGCCAGCAGTTCTCGACAGGAGGGGGGCTACGCCTTC. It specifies CASSSRQEGGYAF.

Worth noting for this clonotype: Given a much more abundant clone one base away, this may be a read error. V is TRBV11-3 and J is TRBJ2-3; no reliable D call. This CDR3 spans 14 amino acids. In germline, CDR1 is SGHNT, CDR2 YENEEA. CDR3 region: CASSSRPSTDTRYF. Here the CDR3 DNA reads TGTGCCAGCAGCTCGCGCCCGAGCACAGATACGCGGTATTTT.

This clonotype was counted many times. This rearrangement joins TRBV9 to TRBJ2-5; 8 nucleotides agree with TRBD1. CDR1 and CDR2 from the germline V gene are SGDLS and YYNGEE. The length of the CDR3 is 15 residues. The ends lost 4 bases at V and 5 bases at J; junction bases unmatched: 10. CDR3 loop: CASSPEDRDWETQYF. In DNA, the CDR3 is TGTGCCAGCAGCCCAGAGGACAGGGATTGGGAGACCCAGTACTTC.

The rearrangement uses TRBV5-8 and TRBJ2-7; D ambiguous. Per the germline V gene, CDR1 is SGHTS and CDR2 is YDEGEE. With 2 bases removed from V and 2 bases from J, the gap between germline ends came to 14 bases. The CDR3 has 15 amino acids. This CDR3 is CASSLARARTYEQYF. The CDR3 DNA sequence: TGTGCCAGCAGCTTAGCTAGAGCCCGGACCTACGAGCAGTACTTC.

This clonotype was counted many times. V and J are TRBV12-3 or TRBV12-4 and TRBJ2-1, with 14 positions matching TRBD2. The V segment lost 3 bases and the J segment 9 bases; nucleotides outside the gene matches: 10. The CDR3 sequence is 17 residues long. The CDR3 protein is CASSFPQGLAGDLEQFF. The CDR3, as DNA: TGTGCCAGCAGTTTCCCCCAGGGACTAGCGGGAGATCTTGAGCAGTTCTTC.

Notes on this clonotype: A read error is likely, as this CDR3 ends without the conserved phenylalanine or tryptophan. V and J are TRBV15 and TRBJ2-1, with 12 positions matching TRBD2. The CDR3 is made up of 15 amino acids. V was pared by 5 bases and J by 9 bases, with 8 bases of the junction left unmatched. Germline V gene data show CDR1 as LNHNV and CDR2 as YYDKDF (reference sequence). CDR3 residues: CATSSRLAGDIEQFL. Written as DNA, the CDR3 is TGTGCCACCAGCTCACGACTAGCGGGAGACATTGAGCAGTTCCTC.

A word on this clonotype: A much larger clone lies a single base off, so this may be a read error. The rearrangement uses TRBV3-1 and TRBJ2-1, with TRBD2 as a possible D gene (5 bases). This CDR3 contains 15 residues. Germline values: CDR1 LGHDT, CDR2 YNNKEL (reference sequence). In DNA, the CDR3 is TGTGCCAGCAGCCAACAGGAGCGGACCTACAATGAGCGGTTCTTC. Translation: CASSQQERTYNERFF.

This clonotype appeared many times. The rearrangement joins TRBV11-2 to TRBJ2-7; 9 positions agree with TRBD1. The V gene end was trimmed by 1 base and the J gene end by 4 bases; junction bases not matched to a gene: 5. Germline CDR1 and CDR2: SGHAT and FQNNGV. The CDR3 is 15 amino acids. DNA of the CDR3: TGTGCCAGCAGCTTAGGTAGGGGACAGGGATACGAGCAGTACTTC. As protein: CASSLGRGQGYEQYF.

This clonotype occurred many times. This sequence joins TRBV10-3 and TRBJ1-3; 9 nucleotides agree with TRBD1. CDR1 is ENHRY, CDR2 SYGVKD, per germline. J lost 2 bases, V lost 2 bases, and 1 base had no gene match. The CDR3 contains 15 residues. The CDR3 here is CAISERTGAGNTIYF. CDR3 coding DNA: TGTGCCATCAGTGAGAGGACAGGGGCTGGAAACACCATATATTTT.

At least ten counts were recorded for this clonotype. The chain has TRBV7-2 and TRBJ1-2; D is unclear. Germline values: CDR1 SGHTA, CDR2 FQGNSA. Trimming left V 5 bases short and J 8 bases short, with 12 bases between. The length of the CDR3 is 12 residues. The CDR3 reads CASSADIGGYTF. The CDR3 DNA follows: TGTGCCAGCAGCGCTGACATCGGCGGCTACACCTTC.

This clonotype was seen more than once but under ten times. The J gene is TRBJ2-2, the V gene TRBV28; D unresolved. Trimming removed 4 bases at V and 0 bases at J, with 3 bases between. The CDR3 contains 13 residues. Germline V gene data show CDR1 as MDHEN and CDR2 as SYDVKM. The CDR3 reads CASSYANTGELFF. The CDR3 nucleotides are TGTGCCAGCAGTTACGCGAACACCGGGGAGCTGTTTTTT. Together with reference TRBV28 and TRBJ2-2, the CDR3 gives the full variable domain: DVKVTQSSRYLVKRTGEKVFLECVQDMDHENMFWYRQDPGLGLRLIYFSYDVKMKEKGDIPEGYSVSREKKERFSLILESASTNQTSMYLCASSYANTGELFFGEGSRLTVL.

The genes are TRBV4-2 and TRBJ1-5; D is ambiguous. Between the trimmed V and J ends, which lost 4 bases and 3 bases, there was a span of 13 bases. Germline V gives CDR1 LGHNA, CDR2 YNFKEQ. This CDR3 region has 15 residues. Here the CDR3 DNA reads TGTGCCAGCAGCCGAGATCCCGGGAACAATCAGCCCCAGCATTTT. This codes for CASSRDPGNNQPQHF.

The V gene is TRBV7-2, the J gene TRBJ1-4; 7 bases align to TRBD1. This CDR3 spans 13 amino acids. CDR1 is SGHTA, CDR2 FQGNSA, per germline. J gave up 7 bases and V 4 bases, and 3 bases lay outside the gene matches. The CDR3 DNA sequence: TGTGCCAGCAGCTCTACAGGGGCTGAAAAACTGTTTTTT. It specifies CASSSTGAEKLFF.

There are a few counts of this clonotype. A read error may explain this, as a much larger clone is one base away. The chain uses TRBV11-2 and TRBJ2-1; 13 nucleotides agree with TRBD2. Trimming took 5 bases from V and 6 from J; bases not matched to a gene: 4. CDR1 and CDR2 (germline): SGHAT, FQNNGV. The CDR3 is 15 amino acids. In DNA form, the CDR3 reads TGTGCCAGCAGCCGCGGACTAGCGGGAGCCAATGAGCAGTTCTTC. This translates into CASSRGLAGANEQFF.

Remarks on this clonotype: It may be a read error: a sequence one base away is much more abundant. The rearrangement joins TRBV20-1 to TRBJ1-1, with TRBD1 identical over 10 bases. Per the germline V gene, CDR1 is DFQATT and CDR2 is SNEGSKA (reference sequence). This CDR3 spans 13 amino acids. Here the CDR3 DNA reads TGCAGTGCTCGGACAGGGGGGAACGCTGAAGCTCTCTTT. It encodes CSARTGGNAEALF.

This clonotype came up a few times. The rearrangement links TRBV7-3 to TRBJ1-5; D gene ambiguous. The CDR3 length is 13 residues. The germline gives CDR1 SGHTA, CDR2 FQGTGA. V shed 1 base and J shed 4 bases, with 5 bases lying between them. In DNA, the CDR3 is TGTGCCAGCAGCTTAAGTGGGAATCAGCCCCAGCATTTT. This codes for CASSLSGNQPQHF.

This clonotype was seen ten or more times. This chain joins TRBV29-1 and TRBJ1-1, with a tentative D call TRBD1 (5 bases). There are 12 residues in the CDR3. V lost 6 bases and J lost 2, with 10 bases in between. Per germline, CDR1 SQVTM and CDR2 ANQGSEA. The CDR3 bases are TGCAGCGTCGGGACGACCAACACTGAAGCTTTCTTT. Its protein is CSVGTTNTEAFF.

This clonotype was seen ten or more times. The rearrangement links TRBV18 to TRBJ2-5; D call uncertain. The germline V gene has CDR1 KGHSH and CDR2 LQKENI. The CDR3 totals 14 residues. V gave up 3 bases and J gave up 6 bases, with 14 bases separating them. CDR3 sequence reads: CASSPSAGVKTQYF. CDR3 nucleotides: TGTGCCAGCTCACCCTCTGCTGGTGTAAAGACCCAGTACTTC. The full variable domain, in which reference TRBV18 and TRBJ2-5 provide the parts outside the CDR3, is NAGVMQNPRHLVRRRGQEARLRCSPMKGHSHVYWYRQLPEEGLKFMVYLQKENIIDESGMPKERFSAEFPKEGPSILRIQQVVRGDSAAYFCASSPSAGVKTQYFGPGTRLLVL.

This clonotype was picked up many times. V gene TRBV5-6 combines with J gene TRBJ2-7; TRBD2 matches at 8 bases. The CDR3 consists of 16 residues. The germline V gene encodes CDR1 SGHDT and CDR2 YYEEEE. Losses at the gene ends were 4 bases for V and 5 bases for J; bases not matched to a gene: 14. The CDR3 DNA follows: TGTGCCAGCAGCCTCTTGCTGGGCGGGAGGTTGGACGAGCAGTACTTC. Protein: CASSLLLGGRLDEQYF. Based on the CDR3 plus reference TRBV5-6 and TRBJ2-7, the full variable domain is DAGVTQSPTHLIKTRGQQVTLRCSPKSGHDTVSWYQQALGQGPQFIFQYYEEEERQRGNFPDRFSGHQFPNYSSELNVNALLLGDSALYLCASSLLLGGRLDEQYFGPGTRLTVT.

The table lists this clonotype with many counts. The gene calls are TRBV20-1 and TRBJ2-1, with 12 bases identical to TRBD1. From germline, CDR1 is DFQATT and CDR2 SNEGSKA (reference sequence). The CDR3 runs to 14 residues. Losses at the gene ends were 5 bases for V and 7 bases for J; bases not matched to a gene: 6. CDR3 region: CSALRDRGQNEQFF. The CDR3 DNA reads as TGCAGTGCTCTCCGGGACAGGGGGCAAAATGAGCAGTTCTTC.

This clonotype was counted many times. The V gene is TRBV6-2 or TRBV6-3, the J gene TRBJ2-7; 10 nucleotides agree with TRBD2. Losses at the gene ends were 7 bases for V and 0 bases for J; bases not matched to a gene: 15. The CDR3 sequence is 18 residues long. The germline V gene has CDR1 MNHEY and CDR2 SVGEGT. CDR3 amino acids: CASKSLAGGRNTSYEQYF. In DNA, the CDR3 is TGTGCCAGCAAGTCCTTAGCGGGAGGCCGAAACACCTCCTACGAGCAGTACTTC.

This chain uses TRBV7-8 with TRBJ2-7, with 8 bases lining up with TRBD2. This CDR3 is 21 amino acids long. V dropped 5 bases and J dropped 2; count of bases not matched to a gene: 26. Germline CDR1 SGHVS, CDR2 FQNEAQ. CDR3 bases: TGTGCCAGCAGCCAAGGGGGGGGGCCTAAAACGACTAGCGAGAAAACCTACGAGCAGTACTTC. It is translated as CASSQGGGPKTTSEKTYEQYF. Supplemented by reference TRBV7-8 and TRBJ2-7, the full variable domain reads GAGVSQSPRYKVAKRGQDVALRCDPISGHVSLFWYQQALGQGPEFLTYFQNEAQLDKSGLPSDRFFAERPEGSVSTLKIQRTQQEDSAVYLCASSQGGGPKTTSEKTYEQYFGPGTRLTVT.

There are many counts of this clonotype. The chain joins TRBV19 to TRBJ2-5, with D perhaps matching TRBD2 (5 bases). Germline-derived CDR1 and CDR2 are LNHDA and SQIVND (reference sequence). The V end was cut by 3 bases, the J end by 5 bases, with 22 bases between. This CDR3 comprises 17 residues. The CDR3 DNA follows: TGTGCCAGTAGTATCGGGGTAGGGCGGGTCGTTGAGGAGACCCAGTACTTC. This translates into CASSIGVGRVVEETQYF. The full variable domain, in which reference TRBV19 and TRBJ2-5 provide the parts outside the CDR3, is DGGITQSPKYLFRKEGQNVTLSCEQNLNHDAMYWYRQDPGQGLRLIYYSQIVNDFQKGDIAEGYSVSREKKESFPLTVTSAQKNPTAFYLCASSIGVGRVVEETQYFGPGTRLLVL.